A single sample is the source of the 21 T cell receptor beta chains below, sequenced in a study of blood T cell repertoires in COVID-19. Some clones are missing from TCRdb's copy, which holds only in-frame ones; the method was immunoSEQ multiplex PCR. The sample includes fewer than 350,000 clones, approximately 89% of them seen just once. Sample: peripheral blood. Source of these receptors: a woman in her 30s with COVID-19, enrolled during active disease.

The chain combines TRBV18 with TRBJ2-4, with unresolved D. V dropped 6 bases and J dropped 8 bases, with 20 bases sitting between them. Germline-derived CDR1 and CDR2 are KGHSH and LQKENI. The CDR3 sequence is 15 residues long. Here the CDR3 reads CASSLSALGPDIQYF. The CDR3 nucleotides read TGTGCCAGCTCTCTCTCTGCCCTTGGGCCCGACATTCAGTACTTC.

This rearrangement joins TRBV14 to TRBJ1-2, with TRBD1 identical over 8 bases. The V segment lost 0 bases and the J segment 8 bases; nucleotides outside the gene matches: 14. The CDR3 covers 17 residues. Per the germline V gene, CDR1 is SGHDN and CDR2 is FVKESK. The CDR3 DNA sequence: TGTGCCAGCAGCCAAGATTGGCAGGGGGCGCGGCTGCGGGGCTACACCTTC. This sequence encodes CASSQDWQGARLRGYTF.

This clone has a single count. The chain recombines TRBV7-2 with TRBJ1-4, with D perhaps TRBD1 (5 bases). The CDR3 is 15 amino acids. V lost 2 bases and J lost 3, with 10 bases in between. Germline CDR1 and CDR2: SGHTA and FQGNSA. Here the CDR3 reads CASSLSRQPNEKLFF. CDR3 nucleotide sequence: TGTGCCAGCAGCTTATCCCGACAGCCTAATGAAAAACTGTTTTTT. Together with reference TRBV7-2 and TRBJ1-4, the CDR3 gives the full variable domain: GAGVSQSPSNKVTEKGKDVELRCDPISGHTALYWYRQSLGQGLEFLIYFQGNSAPDKSGLPSDRFSAERTGGSVSTLTIQRTQQEDSAVYLCASSLSRQPNEKLFFGSGTQLSVL.

V is TRBV7-9 and J is TRBJ1-1; D not certain. CDR1 and CDR2 from the germline V gene are SEHNR and FQNEAQ (reference sequence). CDR3 length: 13 residues. The germline V and J ends were trimmed by 0 bases and 4 bases, with 6 bases remaining between them. CDR3 loop: CASSLAAGTEAFF. The CDR3 region has the DNA TGTGCCAGCAGCTTAGCTGCGGGCACTGAAGCTTTCTTT.

The chain is built from TRBV5-1 and TRBJ2-2; possible D gene TRBD2, 6 bases. This CDR3 has 14 amino acids. Looked up from germline, CDR1 is SGHRS and CDR2 is YFSETQ. Trimming cost V 9 bases and J 0 bases, with 12 bases left between them. CDR3 sequence reads: CAISRDSNTGELFF. The DNA for the CDR3 is TGCGCCATTTCACGGGACTCGAACACCGGGGAGCTGTTTTTT.

The V call is TRBV19, the J call TRBJ1-1, with 7 bases lining up with TRBD1. Germline values: CDR1 LNHDA, CDR2 SQIVND (reference sequence). J gave up 0 bases and V 6 bases, and 7 bases lay outside the gene matches. This CDR3 comprises 15 residues. The CDR3 sequence: CASSERQGLNTEAFF. The DNA of the CDR3 is TGTGCCAGTAGCGAACGACAGGGCCTGAACACTGAAGCTTTCTTT.

V gene TRBV19 combines with J gene TRBJ1-5, with 7 bases aligning to TRBD1. The CDR3 extends over 15 amino acids. The J segment lost 2 bases and the V segment lost 5 bases, leaving 6 bases of the junction unmatched. CDR1 is LNHDA, CDR2 SQIVND, per germline (reference sequence). The CDR3 protein is CASSDQGGGNQPQHF. The DNA of the CDR3 is TGTGCCAGTAGTGATCAGGGGGGTGGCAATCAGCCCCAGCATTTT.

The chain recombines TRBV6-5 with TRBJ1-1, with TRBD1 as a possible D gene (5 bases). From germline, CDR1 is MNHEY and CDR2 SVGAGI. The CDR3 totals 14 residues. Trimming shortened V by 0 bases and J by 10 bases, and 15 bases separated the two germline ends. The CDR3 DNA sequence: TGTGCCAGCAGTTACTCGACGGGGGGGGAAGTAGCTTTCTTT. It yields the protein CASSYSTGGEVAFF.

The V call is TRBV5-6, the J call TRBJ2-3; D remains ambiguous. CDR3 length equals 12 residues. Germline V lookup: CDR1 SGHDT, CDR2 YYEEEE. V dropped 4 bases and J dropped 11 bases, with 14 bases sitting between them. CDR3 DNA: TGTGCCAGCAGCAAACTCCAGGTTGGGCAGTATTTT. Residues: CASSKLQVGQYF.

The rearrangement uses TRBV12-3 or TRBV12-4 and TRBJ2-1; possibly TRBD1 for D (5 bases). This CDR3 has 11 residues. Trimming took off 5 bases at V and 8 bases at J, with 7 bases between the two ends. CDR3 nucleotide sequence: TGTGCCAGCAGTGGCAGGGATGAGCAGTTCTTC. Amino acid sequence: CASSGRDEQFF.

This clone was seen just once. This sequence joins TRBV3-1 (or the pseudogene TRBV3-2) and TRBJ2-1, with D perhaps matching TRBD2 (6 bases). The germline V gene has CDR1 LGHDT and CDR2 YNNKEL (reference sequence). The CDR3 has 16 amino acids. V lost 2 bases, J lost 5 bases, and 16 bases lay in between. CDR3 loop: CASSQSTGGRNNEQFF. CDR3 coding DNA: TGTGCCAGCAGCCAATCGACCGGGGGACGGAACAATGAGCAGTTCTTC.

The chain joins TRBV11-3 to TRBJ2-5; no firm D call. This CDR3 region has 14 residues. V lost 0 bases to trimming and J lost 4 bases, with 9 bases between them. CDR1 and CDR2 from the germline V gene are SGHNT and YENEEA. CDR3 nucleotides: TGTGCCAGCAGCTTAGATGCGGATTCAGAGACCCAGTACTTC. Residues: CASSLDADSETQYF.

The chain combines TRBV6-6 with TRBJ1-5, with D perhaps TRBD1 (6 bases). This CDR3 contains 15 residues. CDR1 is MNHNY and CDR2 is SVGAGI in the germline V gene (reference sequence). The V and J ends lost 7 bases and 4 bases respectively, with 17 bases between them. The CDR3 bases are TGTGCCAGCAATGCACAGGGAGCTTGGAATCAGCCCCAGCATTTT. Its translation is CASNAQGAWNQPQHF.

The chain has TRBV19 and TRBJ1-5, with D possibly TRBD1 on 6 matching bases. V was cut by 5 bases and J by 4 bases, with 12 bases left in between. Germline V CDR1 and CDR2: LNHDA, SQIVND (reference sequence). The CDR3 length is 14 residues. The CDR3 region has the DNA TGTGCCAGTAGTGTCCGGGGGGCAAATCAGCCCCAGCATTTT. Translated, it gives CASSVRGANQPQHF.

The V and J genes are TRBV5-4 and TRBJ2-7, with 8 nucleotides matching TRBD1. V lost 4 bases to trimming and J lost 5 bases; unmatched junction nucleotides: 11. Germline values: CDR1 SGHNT, CDR2 YYREEE (reference sequence). The CDR3 has 15 amino acids. CDR3 nucleotides: TGTGCCAGCAGCACTAGGACAGGGATGAAGAACGAGCAGTACTTC. Protein product: CASSTRTGMKNEQYF. The full variable domain, rest sourced from reference TRBV5-4 and TRBJ2-7, is ETGVTQSPTHLIKTRGQQVTLRCSSQSGHNTVSWYQQALGQGPQFIFQYYREEENGRGNFPPRFSGLQFPNYSSELNVNALELDDSALYLCASSTRTGMKNEQYFGPGTRLTVT.

V and J are TRBV11-3 and TRBJ2-1, with a weak D call TRBD2 (5 bases). V was pared by 4 bases and J by 8 bases, with 9 bases between. Germline V gene lookup returns CDR1 SGHNT and CDR2 YENEEA. The CDR3 has 12 residues. The CDR3 loop is CASSSTGDEQFF. CDR3 in DNA: TGTGCCAGCAGCTCGACCGGGGATGAGCAGTTCTTC.

V usage is TRBV4-2 and J usage is TRBJ1-6; the match to TRBD1 covers 7 bases. Unmatched junction bases numbered 8, after V lost 4 bases and J lost 5 bases. The V gene's germline CDR1 is LGHNA and CDR2 YNFKEQ. The length of the CDR3 is 16 residues. The CDR3 region is CASSRSMGQNNSPLHF. CDR3 DNA sequence: TGTGCCAGCAGCCGATCGATGGGACAGAATAATTCACCCCTCCACTTT.

This chain joins TRBV28 and TRBJ2-1; tentative D call: TRBD2 (6 bases). The V gene's germline CDR1 is MDHEN and CDR2 SYDVKM. The CDR3 loop spans 12 amino acids. Between the trimmed V and J ends, which lost 6 bases and 7 bases, there was a span of 10 bases. CDR3 residues: CASRRGGNEQFF. The CDR3 DNA is TGTGCCAGCAGGCGAGGAGGGAATGAGCAGTTCTTC.

V gene TRBV6-5 combines with J gene TRBJ2-5; 7 bases align to TRBD2. Losses at the gene ends were 6 bases for V and 0 bases for J; bases not matched to a gene: 7. Germline values: CDR1 MNHEY, CDR2 SVGAGI. This CDR3 has 15 residues. The CDR3 DNA reads as TGTGCCAGCAGGCTATGGGGGGGGTACCAAGAGACCCAGTACTTC. Translating it yields CASRLWGGYQETQYF.

The chain has TRBV7-9 and TRBJ1-5; D is unclear. V was shortened by 8 bases and J by 4 bases, with 9 bases between the two germline ends. CDR3 length: 12 residues. Germline CDR1 reads SEHNR; CDR2 reads FQNEAQ (reference sequence). In DNA form, the CDR3 reads TGTGCCAGCGGGCGGGCAAATCAGCCCCAGCATTTT. This sequence encodes CASGRANQPQHF.

This clone was observed a single time. The gene calls are TRBV18 and TRBJ2-4, with TRBD1 as a possible D gene (6 bases). Trimming took off 3 bases at V and 2 bases at J, with 14 bases between the two ends. This CDR3 has 16 amino acids. Germline assignment: CDR1 KGHSH and CDR2 LQKENI. The CDR3 is CASSPGQGLTKNIQYF. The CDR3 nucleotides are TGTGCCAGCTCACCGGGCCAGGGGCTTACCAAAAACATTCAGTACTTC. Looking up the rest from reference TRBV18 and TRBJ2-4 gives the full variable domain: NAGVMQNPRHLVRRRGQEARLRCSPMKGHSHVYWYRQLPEEGLKFMVYLQKENIIDESGMPKERFSAEFPKEGPSILRIQQVVRGDSAAYFCASSPGQGLTKNIQYFGAGTRLSVL.